The clone carrying this TCR beta chain showed up just a few times. What it recognizes is unknown. The sample originates from a study of T cells after yellow fever vaccination. Making TCR cDNA involved 5'RACE template switching, which added UMIs and a universal primer site. TCRdb reprocessed the 5' RACE reads via MiXCR and lists one record per CDR3 protein. The table has approximately 610,000 distinct CDR3 sequences, roughly 17% seen once. The germline gives CDR1 WSHSY, CDR2 SAAADI. The trim removed 11 bases at V and 2 bases at J, leaving 13 bases unmatched. CDR3 length: 15 amino acids. Notes on the study in general: Repertoires obtained by FACS sorting could include abundant clonotypes that entered as contaminants from the bulk population.

This chain uses TRBV10-2 with TRBJ1-2; 8 nucleotides align to TRBD1. The receptor was derived from a man aged 18-30 years who received the YFV17D yellow fever vaccine. Here the sequenced sample was PBMCs, taken about 5 days after the first yellow fever vaccination. The CDR3 bases are TGCGCCGGCGGGACAGGCCGAACCGCCAACTATGGCTACACCTTC. It specifies CAGGTGRTANYGYTF.